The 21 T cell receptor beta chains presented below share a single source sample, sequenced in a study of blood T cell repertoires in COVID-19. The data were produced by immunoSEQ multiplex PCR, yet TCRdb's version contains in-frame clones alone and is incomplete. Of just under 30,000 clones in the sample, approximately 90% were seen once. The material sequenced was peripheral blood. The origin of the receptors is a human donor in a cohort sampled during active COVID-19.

CDR3 DNA sequence: TGTGCCAGTAGTATAGGGGGGCGGACAAGGAACACCGGGGAGCTGTTTTTT. Amino acid sequence: CASSIGGRTRNTGELFF. The rearrangement links TRBV19 to TRBJ2-2, with D tentatively TRBD1 (6 bases). Trimming shortened V by 1 base and J by 1 base, and 13 bases separated the two germline ends. The length of the CDR3 is 17 residues. Germline CDR1 and CDR2: LNHDA and SQIVND (reference sequence).

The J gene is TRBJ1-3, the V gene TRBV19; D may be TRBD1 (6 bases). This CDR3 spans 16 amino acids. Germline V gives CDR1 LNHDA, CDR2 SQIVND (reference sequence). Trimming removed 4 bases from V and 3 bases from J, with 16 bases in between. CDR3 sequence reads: CASSNYRVRRGNTIYF. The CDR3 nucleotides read TGTGCCAGTAGTAACTACAGGGTGCGTCGTGGAAACACCATATATTTT.

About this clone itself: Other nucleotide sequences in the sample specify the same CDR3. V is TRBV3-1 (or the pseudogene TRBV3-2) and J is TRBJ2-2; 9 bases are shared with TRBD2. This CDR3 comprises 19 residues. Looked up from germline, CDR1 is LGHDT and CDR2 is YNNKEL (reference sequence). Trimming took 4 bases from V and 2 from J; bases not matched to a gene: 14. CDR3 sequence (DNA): TGTGCCAGCAGCCTCTCAGGACTCGCGGGGGGGCCAAACACCGGGGAGCTGTTTTTT. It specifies CASSLSGLAGGPNTGELFF.

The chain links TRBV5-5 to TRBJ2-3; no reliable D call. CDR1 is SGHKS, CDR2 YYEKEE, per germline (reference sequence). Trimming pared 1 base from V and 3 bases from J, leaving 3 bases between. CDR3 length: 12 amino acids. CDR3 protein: CASSLPTDTQYF. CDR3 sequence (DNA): TGTGCCAGCAGCTTGCCAACAGATACGCAGTATTTT.

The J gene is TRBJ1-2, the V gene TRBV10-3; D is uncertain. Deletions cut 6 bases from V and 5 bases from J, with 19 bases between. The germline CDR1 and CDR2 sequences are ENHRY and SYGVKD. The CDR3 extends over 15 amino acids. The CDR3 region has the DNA TGTGCCATCAGGCCGGGAACCGCGAGTAGTTATGGCTACACCTTC. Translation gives CAIRPGTASSYGYTF.

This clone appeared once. Written as DNA, the CDR3 is TGTGCCAGCAGCTTTGGGCTAGCGGGGGGCCCCGGCAATGAGCAGTTCTTC. Translated, it gives CASSFGLAGGPGNEQFF. V usage is TRBV13 and J usage is TRBJ2-1, with 11 bases that match TRBD2. There are 17 residues in the CDR3. The germline V gene encodes CDR1 PRHDT and CDR2 FYEKMQ (reference sequence). Unmatched junction bases numbered 10, after V lost 3 bases and J lost 6 bases.

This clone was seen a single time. CDR3 residues: CASSYSTAMNTEAFF. The DNA of the CDR3 is TGTGCCAGCAGTTACTCGACAGCTATGAACACTGAAGCTTTCTTT. This rearrangement joins TRBV6-6 to TRBJ1-1; perhaps TRBD1 as D (5 bases). The V gene lost 0 bases and the J gene lost 0 bases, with 8 bases spanning the gap. CDR3 length: 15 residues. Germline CDR1 reads MNHNY; CDR2 reads SVGAGI (reference sequence).

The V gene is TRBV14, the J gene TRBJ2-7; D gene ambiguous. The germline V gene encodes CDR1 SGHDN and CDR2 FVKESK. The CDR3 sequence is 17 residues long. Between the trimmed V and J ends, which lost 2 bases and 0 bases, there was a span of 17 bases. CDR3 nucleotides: TGTGCCAGCAGCCAATCCCACCCCGGGTATTTCTCCTACGAGCAGTACTTC. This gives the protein CASSQSHPGYFSYEQYF.

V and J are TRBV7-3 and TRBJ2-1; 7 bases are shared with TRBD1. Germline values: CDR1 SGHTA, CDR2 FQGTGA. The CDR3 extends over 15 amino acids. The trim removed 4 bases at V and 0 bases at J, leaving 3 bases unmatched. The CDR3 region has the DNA TGTGCCAGCAGCTCTCCAGGGGGCTCCTACAATGAGCAGTTCTTC. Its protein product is CASSSPGGSYNEQFF.

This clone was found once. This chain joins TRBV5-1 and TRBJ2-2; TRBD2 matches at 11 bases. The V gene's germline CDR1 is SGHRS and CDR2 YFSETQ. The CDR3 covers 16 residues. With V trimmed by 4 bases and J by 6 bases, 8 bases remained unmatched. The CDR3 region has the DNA TGCGCCAGCAGCAATATAGCGGGGGGGCTCTCCGGGGAGCTGTTTTTT. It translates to CASSNIAGGLSGELFF.

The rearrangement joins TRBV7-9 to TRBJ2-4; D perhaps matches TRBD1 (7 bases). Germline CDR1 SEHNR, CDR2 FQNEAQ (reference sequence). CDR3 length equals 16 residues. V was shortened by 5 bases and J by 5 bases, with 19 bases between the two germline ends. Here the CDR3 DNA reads TGTGCCAGCAGCAAATGGACAGGCCCGGGGGAAAACATTCAGTACTTC. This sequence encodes CASSKWTGPGENIQYF.

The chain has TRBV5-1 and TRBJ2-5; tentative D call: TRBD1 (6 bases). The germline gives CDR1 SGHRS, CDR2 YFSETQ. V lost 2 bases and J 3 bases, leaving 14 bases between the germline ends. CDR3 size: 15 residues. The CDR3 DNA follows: TGCGCCAGCAGCTTTGGTTTGCGGACAGAAGAGACCCAGTACTTC. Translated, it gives CASSFGLRTEETQYF. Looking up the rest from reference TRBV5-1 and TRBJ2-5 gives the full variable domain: KAGVTQTPRYLIKTRGQQVTLSCSPISGHRSVSWYQQTPGQGLQFLFEYFSETQRNKGNFPGRFSGRQFSNSRSEMNVSTLELGDSALYLCASSFGLRTEETQYFGPGTRLLVL.

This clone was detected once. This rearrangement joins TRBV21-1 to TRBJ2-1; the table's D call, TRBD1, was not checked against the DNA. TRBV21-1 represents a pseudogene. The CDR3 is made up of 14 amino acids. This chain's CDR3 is CASGTPDRAAEQFF. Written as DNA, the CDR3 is TGTGCCAGCGGTACCCCCGACAGGGCGGCTGAGCAGTTCTTC.

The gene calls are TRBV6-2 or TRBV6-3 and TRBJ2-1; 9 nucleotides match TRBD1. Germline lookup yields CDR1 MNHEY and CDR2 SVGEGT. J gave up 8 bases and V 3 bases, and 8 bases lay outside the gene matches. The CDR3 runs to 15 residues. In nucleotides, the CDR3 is TGTGCCAGCAGTTATGGGACAGGGTGGGGGCATGAGCAGTTCTTC. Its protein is CASSYGTGWGHEQFF.

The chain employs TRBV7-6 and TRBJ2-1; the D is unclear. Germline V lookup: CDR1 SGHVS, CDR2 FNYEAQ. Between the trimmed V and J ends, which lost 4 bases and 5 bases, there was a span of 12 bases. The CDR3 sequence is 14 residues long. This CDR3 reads CASSSVRANNEQFF. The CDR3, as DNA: TGTGCCAGCAGCTCCGTAAGAGCTAACAATGAGCAGTTCTTC.

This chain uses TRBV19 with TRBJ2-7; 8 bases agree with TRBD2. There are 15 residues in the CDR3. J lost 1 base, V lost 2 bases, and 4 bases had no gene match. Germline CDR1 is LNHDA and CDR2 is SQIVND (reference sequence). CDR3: CASSITGGPSYEQYF. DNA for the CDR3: TGTGCCAGTAGTATAACGGGGGGGCCGTCCTACGAGCAGTACTTC.

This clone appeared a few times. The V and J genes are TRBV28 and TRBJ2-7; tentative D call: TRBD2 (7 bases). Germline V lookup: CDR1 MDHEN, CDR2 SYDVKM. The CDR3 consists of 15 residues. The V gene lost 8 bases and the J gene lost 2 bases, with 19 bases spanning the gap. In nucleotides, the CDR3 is TGTGCCAGCGGTGGGGGGGCTAGCCCCCCCTACGAGCAGTACTTC. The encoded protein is CASGGGASPPYEQYF.

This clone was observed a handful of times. CDR3 sequence: CASSQALAGGPNTGELFF. In nucleotides, the CDR3 is TGTGCCAGCAGCCAAGCCCTAGCGGGGGGGCCTAACACCGGGGAGCTGTTTTTT. The chain is built from TRBV4-2 and TRBJ2-2, with 12 bases matching TRBD2. The V gene's germline CDR1 is LGHNA and CDR2 YNFKEQ. The CDR3 consists of 18 residues. Germline trimming cut 1 base from V and 2 bases from J; bases unmatched to any gene: 5.

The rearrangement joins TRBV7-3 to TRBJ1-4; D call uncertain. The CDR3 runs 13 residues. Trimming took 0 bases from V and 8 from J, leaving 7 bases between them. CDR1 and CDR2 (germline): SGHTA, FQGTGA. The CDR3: CASSLTVHEKLFF. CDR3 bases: TGTGCCAGCAGCTTAACCGTACACGAAAAACTGTTTTTT.

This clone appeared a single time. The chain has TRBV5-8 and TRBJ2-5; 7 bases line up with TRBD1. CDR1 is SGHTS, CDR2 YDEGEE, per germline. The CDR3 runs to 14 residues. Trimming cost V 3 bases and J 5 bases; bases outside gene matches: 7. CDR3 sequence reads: CASSSGQLLETQYF. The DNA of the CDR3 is TGTGCCAGCAGCTCGGGACAGCTCTTGGAGACCCAGTACTTC.

DNA for the CDR3: TGTGCCAGCAGCGTGGACAGGGGACAAAATACGCAGTATTTT. This translates into CASSVDRGQNTQYF. This chain links TRBV5-4 with TRBJ2-3; 9 nucleotides align to TRBD1. This CDR3 has 14 amino acids. Germline trimming cut 4 bases from V and 7 bases from J; bases unmatched to any gene: 7. Germline CDR1 is SGHNT and CDR2 is YYREEE (reference sequence).